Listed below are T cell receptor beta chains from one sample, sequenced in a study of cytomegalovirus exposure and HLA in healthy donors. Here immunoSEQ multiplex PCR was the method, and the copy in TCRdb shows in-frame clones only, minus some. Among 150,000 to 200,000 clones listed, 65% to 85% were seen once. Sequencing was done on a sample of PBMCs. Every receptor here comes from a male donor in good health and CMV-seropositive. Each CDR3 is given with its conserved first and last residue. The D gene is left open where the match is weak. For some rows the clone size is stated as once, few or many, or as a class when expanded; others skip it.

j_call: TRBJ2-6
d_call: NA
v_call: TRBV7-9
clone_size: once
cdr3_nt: TGTGCCAGCAGCCATACCGGACAGTCTAATAGCTCTGGGGCCAACGTCCTGACTTTC
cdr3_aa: CASSHTGQSNSSGANVLTF

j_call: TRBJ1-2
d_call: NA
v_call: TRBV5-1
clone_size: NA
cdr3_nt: TGCGCCAGCAGCTTGGGAGGGCAAGCTAACTATGGCTACACCTTC
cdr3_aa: CASSLGGQANYGYTF

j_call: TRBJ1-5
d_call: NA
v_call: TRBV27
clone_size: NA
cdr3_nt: TGTGCCAGCAGTTATAGTCGACATAGCAATCAGCCCCAGCATTTT
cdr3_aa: CASSYSRHSNQPQHF

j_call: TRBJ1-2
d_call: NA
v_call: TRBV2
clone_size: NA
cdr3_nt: TGTGCCACCCCCCGACTGGGGCGCTATGGCTACACCTTC
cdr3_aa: CATPRLGRYGYTF

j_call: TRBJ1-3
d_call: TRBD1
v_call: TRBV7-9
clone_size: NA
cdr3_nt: TGTTCCAGCAGACCTGGACAGGGATGGTCTGGAAACACCATATATTTT
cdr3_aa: CSSRPGQGWSGNTIYF

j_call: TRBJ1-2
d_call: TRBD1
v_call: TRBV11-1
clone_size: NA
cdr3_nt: TGTGCCAGCAGCTTCGGACAGGGGGACGGCTACACCTTC
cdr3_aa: CASSFGQGDGYTF

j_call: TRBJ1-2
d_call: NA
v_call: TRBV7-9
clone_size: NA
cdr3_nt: TGTGCCAGCAGCTTTATGGACAGCCCTAATAACTATGGCTACACCTTC
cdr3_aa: CASSFMDSPNNYGYTF

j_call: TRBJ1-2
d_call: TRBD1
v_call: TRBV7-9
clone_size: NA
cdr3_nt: TGTTCCAGCAGCTCGGGACAGTACTATGGCTACACCTTC
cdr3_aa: CSSSSGQYYGYTF

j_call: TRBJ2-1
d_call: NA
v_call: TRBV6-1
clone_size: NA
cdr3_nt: TGTGCCAGCAGTGAATCCGGGAGCTCCTACAATGAGCAGTTCTTC
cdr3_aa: CASSESGSSYNEQFF

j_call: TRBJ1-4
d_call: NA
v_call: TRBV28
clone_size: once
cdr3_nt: TGTGCCAGCAGTGTTCGAGAAAAACTATTTTTT
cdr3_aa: CASSVREKLFF

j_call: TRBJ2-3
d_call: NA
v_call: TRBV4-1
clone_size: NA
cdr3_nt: TGCGCCAGCACCTTTAGGCGGGGAGGCACAGATACGCAGTATTTT
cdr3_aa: CASTFRRGGTDTQYF

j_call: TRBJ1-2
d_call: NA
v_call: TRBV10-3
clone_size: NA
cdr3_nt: TGTGCCACCAAGTCAGAACGCGACACCAGGGAAGAAAACTATGGCTACACCTTC
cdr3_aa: CATKSERDTREENYGYTF

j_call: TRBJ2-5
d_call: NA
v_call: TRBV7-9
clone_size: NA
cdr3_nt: TGTGCCAGCAGCTTACCCGGTAAAGAGACCCAGTACTTC
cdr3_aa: CASSLPGKETQYF

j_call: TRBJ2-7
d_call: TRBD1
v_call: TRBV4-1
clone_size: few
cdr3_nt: TGCGCCAGCAGCCAGGGCGAGGGACAGCCCTCCTACGAGCAGTACTTC
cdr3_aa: CASSQGEGQPSYEQYF

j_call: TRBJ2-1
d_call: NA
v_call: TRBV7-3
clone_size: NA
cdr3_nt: TGTGCCAGCAGCTTAGGAGGGGCGTTACCTAATGAGCAGTTCTTC
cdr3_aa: CASSLGGALPNEQFF

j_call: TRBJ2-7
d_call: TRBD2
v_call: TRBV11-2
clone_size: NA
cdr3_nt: TGTGCCAGCAGCCGTACACTAGCGGAGGATGGGTACTTC
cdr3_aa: CASSRTLAEDGYF

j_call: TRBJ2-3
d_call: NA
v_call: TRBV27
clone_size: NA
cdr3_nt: TGTGCCAGCAGTTCTTTAGGGGGAGGCACAGATACGCAGTATTTT
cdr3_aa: CASSSLGGGTDTQYF

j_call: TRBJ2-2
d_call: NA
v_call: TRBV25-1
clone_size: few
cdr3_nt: TGTGCCAGCAGACCCCAGAGGGGGTTGAGCGGGGAGCTGTTTTTT
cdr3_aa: CASRPQRGLSGELFF

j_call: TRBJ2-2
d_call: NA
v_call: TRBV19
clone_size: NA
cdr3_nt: TGTGCCAGTAGTATAGGAGGGAACACCGGGGAGCTGTTTTTT
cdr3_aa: CASSIGGNTGELFF

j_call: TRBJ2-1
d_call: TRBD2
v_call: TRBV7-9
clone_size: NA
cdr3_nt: TGTGCCAGCAGCTTTGAGACCCCACTAGCGGGTCCCGACAATGAGCAGTTCTTC
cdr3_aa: CASSFETPLAGPDNEQFF

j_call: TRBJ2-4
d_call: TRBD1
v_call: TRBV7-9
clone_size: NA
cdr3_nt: TGTGCCAGCAGCTTCGGACAGGGCGGCAAAAACATTCAGTACTTC
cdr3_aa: CASSFGQGGKNIQYF

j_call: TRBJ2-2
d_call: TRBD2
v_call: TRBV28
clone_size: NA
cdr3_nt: TGTGCCAGCACCGGGACTAGGGAACGGAACACCGGGGAGCTGTTTTTT
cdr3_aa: CASTGTRERNTGELFF

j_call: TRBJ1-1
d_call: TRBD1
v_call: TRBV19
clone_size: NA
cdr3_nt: TGTGCCAGTAGTGTAACCGCGGGGACAGGGGGGAACACTGAAGCTTTCTTT
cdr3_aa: CASSVTAGTGGNTEAFF

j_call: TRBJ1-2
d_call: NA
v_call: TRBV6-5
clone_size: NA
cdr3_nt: TGTGCCAGCAGCTGGGGACACCCTCGGGCCCGTGGCTACACCTTC
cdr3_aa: CASSWGHPRARGYTF

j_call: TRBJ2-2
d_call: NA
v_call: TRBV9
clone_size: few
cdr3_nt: TGTGCCAGCAGCGTAGGCCCAGACACCACGACCGGGGAGCTGTTTTTT
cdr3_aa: CASSVGPDTTTGELFF

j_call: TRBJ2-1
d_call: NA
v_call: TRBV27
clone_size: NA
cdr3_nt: TGTGCCAGCAGAGACCCCTACGACGGGACTTCCGAGCAGTTCTTC
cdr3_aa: CASRDPYDGTSEQFF

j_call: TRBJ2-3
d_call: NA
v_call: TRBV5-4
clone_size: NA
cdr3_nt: TGTGCCAGCAGCTTACCCCCGGCAGATACGCAGTATTTT
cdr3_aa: CASSLPPADTQYF

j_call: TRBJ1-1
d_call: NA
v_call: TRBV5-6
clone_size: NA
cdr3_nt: TGTGCCAGCAGTTCGACCAGGGCGCGCGCTGAAGCTTTCTTT
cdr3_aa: CASSSTRARAEAFF

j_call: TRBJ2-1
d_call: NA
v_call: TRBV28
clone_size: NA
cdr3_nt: TGTGCCAGCAGTTTTTCTGCATCAGGTGAGCAGTTCTTC
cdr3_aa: CASSFSASGEQFF

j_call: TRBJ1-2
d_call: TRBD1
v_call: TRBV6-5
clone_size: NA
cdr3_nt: TGTGCCAGCAGTTACTCGATGCAGGGGGCGGATGGCTACACCTTC
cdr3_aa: CASSYSMQGADGYTF

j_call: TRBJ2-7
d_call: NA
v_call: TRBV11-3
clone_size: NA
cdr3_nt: TGTGCCAGCAGCTTTACCTACGAGCAGTACTTC
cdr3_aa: CASSFTYEQYF

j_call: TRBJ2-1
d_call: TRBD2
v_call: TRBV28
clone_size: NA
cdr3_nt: TGTGCCAGCAGTTCCTCGGGACTAGCGGGCCTCAATGAGCAGTTCTTC
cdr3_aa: CASSSSGLAGLNEQFF